These 9 T cell receptor beta chains originate from one sample sequenced in a study of blood T cell repertoires in COVID-19. Sequencing used immunoSEQ multiplex PCR; TCRdb keeps in-frame clones, though not all of them. The table records 100,000 to 150,000 clones, approximately 82% of them present only once. The sequenced sample was peripheral blood. These receptors were obtained from a man older than 75 with active or convalescent COVID-19.

This clone was counted a single time. The V gene is TRBV2, the J gene TRBJ1-1, with 7 positions matching TRBD1. V gave up 10 bases and J gave up 5 bases; unmatched junction bases: 10. The CDR3 covers 13 residues. Looked up from germline, CDR1 is SNHLY and CDR2 is FYNNEI. The chain's CDR3 is CATAQGGGTEAFF. The CDR3 DNA reads TGTGCCACTGCGCAGGGGGGTGGGACTGAAGCTTTCTTT.

V and J are TRBV5-1 and TRBJ2-7; perhaps TRBD2 as D (5 bases). Germline V gene lookup returns CDR1 SGHRS and CDR2 YFSETQ. Trimming took 4 bases from V and 1 from J, leaving 9 bases between them. This CDR3 comprises 13 residues. The chain's CDR3 is CASSPAGSYEQYF. Written as DNA, the CDR3 is TGCGCCAGCAGCCCCGCGGGTTCCTACGAGCAGTACTTC.

V usage is TRBV29-1 and J usage is TRBJ2-7, with D unclear. This CDR3 has 12 amino acids. Deletions cut 5 bases from V and 3 bases from J, with 11 bases between. Germline CDR1 reads SQVTM; CDR2 reads ANQGSEA. This CDR3 reads CSVSSHFYEQYF. The CDR3 DNA reads as TGCAGCGTTAGCTCCCACTTCTACGAGCAGTACTTC.

This clone showed up just a few times. The V and J genes are TRBV19 and TRBJ1-2, with 8 bases that match TRBD1. The CDR3 consists of 14 residues. V lost 5 bases to trimming and J lost 4 bases; unmatched junction nucleotides: 6. CDR1 is LNHDA, CDR2 SQIVND, per germline (reference sequence). The CDR3 DNA follows: TGTGCCAGTAGTTTAGGACAGGGCCTCTATGGCTACACCTTC. Translation gives CASSLGQGLYGYTF.

The chain links TRBV9 to TRBJ2-1; no reliable D call. CDR1 and CDR2 (germline): SGDLS, YYNGEE. The CDR3 is 13 residues long. With 4 bases removed from V and 5 bases from J, the gap between germline ends came to 10 bases. The CDR3 loop is CASSLQPHNEQFF. The CDR3 DNA reads as TGTGCCAGCAGCTTACAACCGCACAATGAGCAGTTCTTC.

This clone was found once. J is TRBJ2-3 and V is TRBV18, with 10 bases identical to TRBD2. There are 15 residues in the CDR3. V shed 3 bases, J shed 3 bases, and the junction held 3 bases outside the gene matches. Germline V gene data show CDR1 as KGHSH and CDR2 as LQKENI. The CDR3 nucleotides read TGTGCCAGCTCACCCCCACTAGCGGGAACAGATACGCAGTATTTT. Amino acids: CASSPPLAGTDTQYF.

The V gene is TRBV9, the J gene TRBJ2-3; TRBD1 is a possible D gene (6 bases). V lost 4 bases and J lost 3, with 12 bases in between. From germline, CDR1 is SGDLS and CDR2 YYNGEE. This CDR3 has 14 residues. The CDR3 region has the DNA TGTGCCAGCAGCCCCCGGACAGCTACAGATACGCAGTATTTT. Protein: CASSPRTATDTQYF.

This clone came up a few times. The rearrangement uses TRBV7-9 and TRBJ2-7, with D possibly matching TRBD1 (6 bases). The CDR3 contains 14 residues. Germline V lookup: CDR1 SEHNR, CDR2 FQNEAQ (reference sequence). Between the trimmed V and J ends, which lost 5 bases and 2 bases, there was a span of 13 bases. As DNA, the CDR3 is TGTGCCAGCAGCACACCGGGACAAACCTACGAGCAGTACTTC. Translated, it gives CASSTPGQTYEQYF. The full variable domain, in which reference TRBV7-9 and TRBJ2-7 provide the parts outside the CDR3, is DTGVSQNPRHKITKRGQNVTFRCDPISEHNRLYWYRQTLGQGPEFLTYFQNEAQLEKSRLLSDRFSAERPKGSFSTLEIQRTEQGDSAMYLCASSTPGQTYEQYFGPGTRLTVT.

This clone was seen only a few times. The chain has TRBV19 and TRBJ1-4; 7 positions agree with TRBD1. Germline lookup yields CDR1 LNHDA and CDR2 SQIVND (reference sequence). The junction had 5 bases not matched to a gene; V was cut back by 3 bases and J by 7 bases. The CDR3 consists of 14 residues. The CDR3 DNA reads TGTGCCAGTAGTATGGGGACAGTGGTTGAAAAACTGTTTTTT. Translating it yields CASSMGTVVEKLFF.